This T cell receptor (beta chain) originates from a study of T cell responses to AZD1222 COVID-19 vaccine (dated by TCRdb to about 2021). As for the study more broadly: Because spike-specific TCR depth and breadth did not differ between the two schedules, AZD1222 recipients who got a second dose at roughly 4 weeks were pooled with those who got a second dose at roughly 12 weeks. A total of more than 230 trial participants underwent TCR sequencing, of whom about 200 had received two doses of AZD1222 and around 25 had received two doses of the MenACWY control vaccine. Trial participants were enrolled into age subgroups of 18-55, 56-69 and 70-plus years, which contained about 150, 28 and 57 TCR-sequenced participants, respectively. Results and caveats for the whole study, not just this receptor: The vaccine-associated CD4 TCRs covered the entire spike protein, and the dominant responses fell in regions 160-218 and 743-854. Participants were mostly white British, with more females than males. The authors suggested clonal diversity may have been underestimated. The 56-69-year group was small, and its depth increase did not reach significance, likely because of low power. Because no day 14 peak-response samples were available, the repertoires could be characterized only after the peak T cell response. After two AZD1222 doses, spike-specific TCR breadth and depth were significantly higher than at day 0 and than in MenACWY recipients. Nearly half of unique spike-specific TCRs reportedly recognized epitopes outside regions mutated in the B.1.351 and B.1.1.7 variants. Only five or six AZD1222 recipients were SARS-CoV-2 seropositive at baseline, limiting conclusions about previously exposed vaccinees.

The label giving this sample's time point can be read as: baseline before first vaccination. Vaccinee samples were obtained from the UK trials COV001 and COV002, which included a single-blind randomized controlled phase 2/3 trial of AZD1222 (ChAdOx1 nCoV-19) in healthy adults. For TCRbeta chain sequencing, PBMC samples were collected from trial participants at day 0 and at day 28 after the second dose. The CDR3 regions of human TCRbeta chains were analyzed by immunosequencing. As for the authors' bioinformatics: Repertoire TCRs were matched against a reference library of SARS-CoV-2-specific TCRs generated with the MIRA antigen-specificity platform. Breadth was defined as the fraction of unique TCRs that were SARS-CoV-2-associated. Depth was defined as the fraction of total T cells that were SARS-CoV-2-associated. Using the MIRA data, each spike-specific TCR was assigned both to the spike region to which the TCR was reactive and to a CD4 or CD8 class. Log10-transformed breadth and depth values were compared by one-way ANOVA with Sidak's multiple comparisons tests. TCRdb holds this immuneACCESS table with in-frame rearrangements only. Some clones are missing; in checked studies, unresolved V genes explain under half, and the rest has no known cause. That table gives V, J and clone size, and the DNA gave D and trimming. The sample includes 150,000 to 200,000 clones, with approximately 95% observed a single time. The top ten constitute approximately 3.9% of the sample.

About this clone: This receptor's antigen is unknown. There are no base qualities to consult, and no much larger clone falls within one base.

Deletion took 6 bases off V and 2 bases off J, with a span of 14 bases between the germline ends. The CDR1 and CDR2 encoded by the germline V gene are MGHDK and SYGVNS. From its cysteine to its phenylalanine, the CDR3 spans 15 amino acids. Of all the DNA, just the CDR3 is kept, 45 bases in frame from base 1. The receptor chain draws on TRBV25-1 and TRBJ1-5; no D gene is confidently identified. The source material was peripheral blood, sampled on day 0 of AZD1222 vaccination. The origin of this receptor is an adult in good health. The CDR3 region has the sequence CASRIGRSGNQPQHF. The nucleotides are TGTGCCAGCAGGATAGGGAGAAGTGGCAATCAGCCCCAGCATTTT.